These 26 T cell receptor beta chains were all obtained from the same sample, sequenced in a study of blood T cell repertoires in COVID-19. Data came from immunoSEQ multiplex PCR; TCRdb stores just in-frame clones and leaves some out. The repertoire holds roughly 380,000 clones, with roughly 77% as singletons. The sample consisted of peripheral blood. These receptors were obtained from a human donor with acute or convalescent COVID-19. The donor label of this sample is uncertain.

This rearrangement joins TRBV6-5 to TRBJ1-1; D might be TRBD1 (6 bases). The CDR3 has 14 residues. V was pared by 3 bases and J by 5 bases, with 13 bases between. CDR1 is MNHEY and CDR2 is SVGAGI in the germline V gene. The CDR3 DNA is TGTGCCAGCAGTTATTCCCCAGGGGTTACTGAAGCTTTCTTT. Translation: CASSYSPGVTEAFF.

The chain recombines TRBV18 with TRBJ2-3; D not resolved. CDR3 length equals 11 residues. The germline V gene has CDR1 KGHSH and CDR2 LQKENI. Between the trimmed V and J ends, which lost 6 bases and 6 bases, there was a span of 7 bases. The CDR3 reads CASSGPDTQYF. The CDR3 nucleotides are TGTGCCAGCTCCGGTCCTGATACGCAGTATTTT.

In this sample, this clone turned up a few times. The chain combines TRBV7-9 with TRBJ1-2, with 7 bases that match TRBD1. In germline, CDR1 is SEHNR, CDR2 FQNEAQ (reference sequence). The CDR3 has 18 amino acids. J lost 4 bases, V lost 5 bases, and 19 bases had no gene match. The CDR3 region is CASSQAGTVGFRGYGYTF. CDR3 nucleotide sequence: TGTGCCAGCAGCCAAGCCGGGACAGTCGGTTTCCGGGGCTATGGCTACACCTTC.

The V and J genes are TRBV19 and TRBJ2-7; tentatively, D is TRBD1 (6 bases). The CDR3 loop spans 13 amino acids. The germline V gene has CDR1 LNHDA and CDR2 SQIVND (reference sequence). Deletions cut 3 bases from V and 6 bases from J, with 12 bases between. The CDR3 DNA sequence: TGTGCCAGTAGTATCACAGGGTCTAGCGAGCAGTACTTC. Its protein product is CASSITGSSEQYF.

About this clone itself: The sample carries other DNA sequences with the same CDR3. V is TRBV6-5 and J is TRBJ2-6; the D gene is possibly TRBD2 (5 bases). Looked up from germline, CDR1 is MNHEY and CDR2 is SVGAGI. V was shortened by 3 bases and J by 4 bases, with 13 bases between the two germline ends. The CDR3 contains 16 residues. CDR3 protein: CASSYEGTRGANVLTF. In DNA, the CDR3 is TGTGCCAGCAGTTATGAGGGCACGCGGGGGGCCAACGTCCTGACTTTC.

This clone was observed a handful of times. The gene calls are TRBV3-1 (or the pseudogene TRBV3-2) and TRBJ1-5, with D possibly being TRBD1 (6 bases). Germline loops: CDR1 LGHDT, CDR2 YNNKEL (reference sequence). V lost 4 bases and J 4 bases, leaving 11 bases between the germline ends. The CDR3 loop spans 14 amino acids. CDR3 sequence: CASSPGTLNQPQHF. The CDR3 DNA follows: TGTGCCAGCAGCCCCGGGACACTTAATCAGCCCCAGCATTTT.

This chain uses TRBV19 with TRBJ2-5; the D is unclear. V lost 5 bases and J lost 5, with 9 bases in between. The CDR3 loop spans 12 amino acids. From germline, CDR1 is LNHDA and CDR2 SQIVND (reference sequence). This CDR3 is CASSPSPETQYF. The DNA for the CDR3 is TGTGCCAGTAGTCCCTCTCCGGAGACCCAGTACTTC.

The gene calls are TRBV5-1 and TRBJ2-3; D call uncertain. CDR3 size: 15 residues. V lost 2 bases and J 4 bases, leaving 14 bases between the germline ends. Per germline, CDR1 SGHRS and CDR2 YFSETQ. As DNA, the CDR3 is TGCGCCAGCAGCTTTGGCTCGCTAGGTTCAGATACGCAGTATTTT. Residues: CASSFGSLGSDTQYF. Full variable domain (missing parts from reference TRBV5-1 and TRBJ2-3): KAGVTQTPRYLIKTRGQQVTLSCSPISGHRSVSWYQQTPGQGLQFLFEYFSETQRNKGNFPGRFSGRQFSNSRSEMNVSTLELGDSALYLCASSFGSLGSDTQYFGPGTRLTVL.

This chain uses TRBV12-3 or TRBV12-4 with TRBJ2-7; 9 bases map to TRBD1. J lost 2 bases, V lost 5 bases, and 1 base had no gene match. This CDR3 is built from 13 residues. The CDR3, as DNA: TGTGCCAGCAGTACAGGGGGCGCCTACGAGCAGTACTTC. Encoded protein: CASSTGGAYEQYF.

V and J are TRBV6-2 or TRBV6-3 and TRBJ2-3; D is unresolved. The CDR3 is made up of 15 amino acids. Per the germline V gene, CDR1 is MNHEY and CDR2 is SVGEGT. V dropped 0 bases and J dropped 2 bases, with 9 bases sitting between them. The CDR3 bases are TGTGCCAGCAGTTACTCGGGCTCTTACACAGATACGCAGTATTTT. Its protein is CASSYSGSYTDTQYF.

This rearrangement joins TRBV29-1 to TRBJ1-2; 8 bases fit TRBD1. The CDR3 loop spans 15 amino acids. With V trimmed by 3 bases and J by 0 bases, 6 bases remained unmatched. Germline CDR1 reads SQVTM; CDR2 reads ANQGSEA. The CDR3 region has the DNA TGCAGCGTTGAGGGGACAGGCCACTCTAACTATGGCTACACCTTC. Its translation is CSVEGTGHSNYGYTF.

The chain uses TRBV10-3 and TRBJ1-2; 7 bases align to TRBD1. The ends lost 0 bases at V and 8 bases at J; junction bases unmatched: 9. The CDR3 loop spans 15 amino acids. CDR1 ENHRY and CDR2 SYGVKD come from the germline V gene. This chain's CDR3 is CAISESLARGQGYTF. CDR3 sequence (DNA): TGTGCCATCAGTGAGTCATTAGCGAGGGGGCAAGGCTACACCTTC.

The gene calls are TRBV5-5 and TRBJ1-3, with D uncertain. The ends were cut back, 0 bases at V and 4 bases at J, with 11 bases in the middle. The germline CDR1 and CDR2 sequences are SGHKS and YYEKEE (reference sequence). This CDR3 is built from 15 residues. The CDR3 loop reads CASSLGILTGNTIYF. For the CDR3, the DNA is TGTGCCAGCAGCTTGGGCATCTTAACAGGAAACACCATATATTTT.

V and J are TRBV2 and TRBJ1-4; 8 bases map to TRBD1. V lost 7 bases, J lost 11 bases, and 12 bases stayed unmatched. Germline values: CDR1 SNHLY, CDR2 FYNNEI. The CDR3 runs to 14 residues. The CDR3 sequence: CASIEGGTGGKLFF. CDR3 DNA: TGTGCCAGCATTGAGGGCGGGACAGGAGGGAAACTGTTTTTT.

This chain joins TRBV9 and TRBJ1-4; TRBD1 matches at 8 bases. In germline, CDR1 is SGDLS, CDR2 YYNGEE. V gave up 4 bases and J gave up 8 bases; unmatched junction bases: 7. This CDR3 is built from 14 residues. The CDR3 spells CASSLRGRGEKLFF. The CDR3 nucleotides are TGTGCCAGCAGCCTCAGGGGGCGAGGAGAAAAACTGTTTTTT.

The rearrangement links TRBV28 to TRBJ2-7; 8 bases fit TRBD2. Germline CDR1 reads MDHEN; CDR2 reads SYDVKM. The CDR3 covers 12 residues. V lost 8 bases, J lost 7 bases, and 7 bases stayed unmatched. The CDR3 here is CASGRLAREQYF. In DNA form, the CDR3 reads TGTGCCAGCGGACGACTAGCGAGAGAGCAGTACTTC.

The CDR3 nucleotides read TGTGCCAGCAGCCTCGACGGGACAGATACGCAGTATTTT. Its protein product is CASSLDGTDTQYF. The chain has TRBV3-1 (or the pseudogene TRBV3-2) and TRBJ2-3; D is ambiguous. The germline V gene has CDR1 LGHDT and CDR2 YNNKEL (reference sequence). V was trimmed by 4 bases and J by 3 bases, leaving 8 bases between them. The CDR3 length is 13 residues.

Only one count was recorded for this clone. The rearrangement joins TRBV5-1 to TRBJ2-5, with 11 nucleotides matching TRBD1. Trimming removed 0 bases from V and 5 bases from J; junction bases left unmatched: 3. Per the germline V gene, CDR1 is SGHRS and CDR2 is YFSETQ. This CDR3 spans 15 amino acids. This CDR3 reads CASSLGTGGRETQYF. CDR3 DNA: TGCGCCAGCAGCTTGGGGACAGGGGGCAGGGAGACCCAGTACTTC. Combining the CDR3 with reference TRBV5-1 and TRBJ2-5 gives the whole variable domain KAGVTQTPRYLIKTRGQQVTLSCSPISGHRSVSWYQQTPGQGLQFLFEYFSETQRNKGNFPGRFSGRQFSNSRSEMNVSTLELGDSALYLCASSLGTGGRETQYFGPGTRLLVL.

A note on this clone: Other nucleotide sequences from this sample produce the same CDR3. This chain links TRBV6-5 with TRBJ2-1; 8 positions match TRBD1. V shed 0 bases, J shed 2 bases, and the junction held 3 bases outside the gene matches. The CDR3 contains 16 residues. CDR1 MNHEY and CDR2 SVGAGI come from the germline V gene. The CDR3 reads CASSYSAGGAYNEQFF. The DNA for the CDR3 is TGTGCCAGCAGTTACTCCGCAGGGGGCGCCTACAATGAGCAGTTCTTC.

This sequence joins TRBV24-1 and TRBJ2-1, with 7 bases fitting TRBD2. Trimming cost V 0 bases and J 3 bases; bases outside gene matches: 4. This CDR3 is 16 amino acids long. The germline V gene encodes CDR1 KGHDR and CDR2 SFDVKD. This CDR3 reads CATSDLQASGYNEQFF. CDR3 bases: TGTGCCACCAGTGATTTGCAGGCTAGCGGCTACAATGAGCAGTTCTTC.

This clone was seen more than once but under ten times. The chain employs TRBV6-5 and TRBJ1-1; possible D gene TRBD1, 6 bases. V was pared by 7 bases and J by 3 bases, with 12 bases between. The CDR3 is 13 amino acids. Germline V lookup: CDR1 MNHEY, CDR2 SVGAGI. The CDR3 DNA is TGTGCCAGCAAGCACAGGGTATACACTGAAGCTTTCTTT. Protein product: CASKHRVYTEAFF.

The gene calls are TRBV2 and TRBJ1-4; D not certain. This CDR3 region has 13 residues. Germline CDR1 and CDR2: SNHLY and FYNNEI. The ends were cut back, 3 bases at V and 8 bases at J, with 10 bases in the middle. The CDR3: CASSDSGGEKLFF. CDR3 bases: TGTGCCAGCAGTGATTCGGGAGGGGAAAAACTGTTTTTT.

This clone was seen only once. This chain connects TRBV2 to TRBJ2-5; D unresolved. The CDR3 is made up of 13 amino acids. The ends were cut back, 6 bases at V and 2 bases at J, with 10 bases in the middle. In germline, CDR1 is SNHLY, CDR2 FYNNEI. In DNA form, the CDR3 reads TGTGCCAGCAGCACGACACGGCAAGAGACCCAGTACTTC. Translation: CASSTTRQETQYF.

The rearrangement uses TRBV6-5 and TRBJ1-3, with a tentative D call TRBD1 (5 bases). Germline V gene lookup returns CDR1 MNHEY and CDR2 SVGAGI. This CDR3 contains 13 residues. The ends were cut back, 6 bases at V and 4 bases at J, with 10 bases in the middle. Written as DNA, the CDR3 is TGTGCCAGCAGGAAAGGGGCAGGAAACACCATATATTTT. It codes for CASRKGAGNTIYF.

Regarding this clone: At the DNA level, this CDR3 is encoded by other sequences in the same sample as well. The rearrangement joins TRBV15 to TRBJ1-4; no reliable D call. V dropped 1 base and J dropped 5 bases, with 11 bases sitting between them. The CDR3 loop spans 15 amino acids. In germline, CDR1 is LNHNV, CDR2 YYDKDF (reference sequence). The chain's CDR3 is CATSRVDSLNEKLFF. The CDR3 coding sequence is TGTGCCACCAGCAGAGTGGACTCGCTAAATGAAAAACTGTTTTTT.

This chain uses TRBV7-2 with TRBJ2-7; the match to TRBD1 covers 11 bases. CDR3 size: 15 residues. Trimming removed 8 bases from V and 3 bases from J; junction bases left unmatched: 9. Germline V lookup: CDR1 SGHTA, CDR2 FQGNSA. CDR3 region: CASLPSGTGGYEQYF. CDR3 bases: TGTGCCAGCCTACCGTCCGGGACAGGGGGCTACGAGCAGTACTTC.